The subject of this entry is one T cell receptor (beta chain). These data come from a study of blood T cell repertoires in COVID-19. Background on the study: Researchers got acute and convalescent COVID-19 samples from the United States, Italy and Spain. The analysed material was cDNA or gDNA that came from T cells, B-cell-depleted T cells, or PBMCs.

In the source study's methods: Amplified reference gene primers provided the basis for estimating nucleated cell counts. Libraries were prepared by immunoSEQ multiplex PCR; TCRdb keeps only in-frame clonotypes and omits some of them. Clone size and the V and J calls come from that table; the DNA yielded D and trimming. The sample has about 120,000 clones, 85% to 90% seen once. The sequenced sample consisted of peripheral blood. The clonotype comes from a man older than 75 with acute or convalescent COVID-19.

The CDR3 protein is CASSGGTGVANTDTQYF. CDR3 DNA: TGCGCCAGCAGCGGGGGGACAGGGGTTGCGAACACAGATACGCAGTATTTT. V usage is TRBV5-1 and J usage is TRBJ2-3; 10 bases agree with TRBD1. V shed 4 bases and J 2 bases; nucleotides not matched to a gene: 10. The germline gives CDR1 SGHRS, CDR2 YFSETQ. The CDR3 is 17 amino acids. Complete variable domain (other parts from reference TRBV5-1 and TRBJ2-3): KAGVTQTPRYLIKTRGQQVTLSCSPISGHRSVSWYQQTPGQGLQFLFEYFSETQRNKGNFPGRFSGRQFSNSRSEMNVSTLELGDSALYLCASSGGTGVANTDTQYFGPGTRLTVL.